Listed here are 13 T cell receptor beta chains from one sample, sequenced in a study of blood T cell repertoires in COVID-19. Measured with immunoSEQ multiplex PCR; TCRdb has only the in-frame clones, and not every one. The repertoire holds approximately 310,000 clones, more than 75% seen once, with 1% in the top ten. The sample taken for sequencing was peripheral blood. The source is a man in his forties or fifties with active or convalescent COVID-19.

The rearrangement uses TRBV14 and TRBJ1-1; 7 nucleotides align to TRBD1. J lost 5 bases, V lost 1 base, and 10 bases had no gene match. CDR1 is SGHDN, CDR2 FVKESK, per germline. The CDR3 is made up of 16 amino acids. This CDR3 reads CASSQAEGAVSTEAFF. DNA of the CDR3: TGTGCCAGCAGCCAAGCGGAGGGGGCGGTCTCGACTGAAGCTTTCTTT.

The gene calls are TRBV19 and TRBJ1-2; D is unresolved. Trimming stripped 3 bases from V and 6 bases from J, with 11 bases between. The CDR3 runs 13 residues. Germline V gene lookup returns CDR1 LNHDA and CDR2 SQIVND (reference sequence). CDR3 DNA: TGTGCCAGTAGTATTATGCAGTACGATGGCTACACCTTC. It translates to CASSIMQYDGYTF.

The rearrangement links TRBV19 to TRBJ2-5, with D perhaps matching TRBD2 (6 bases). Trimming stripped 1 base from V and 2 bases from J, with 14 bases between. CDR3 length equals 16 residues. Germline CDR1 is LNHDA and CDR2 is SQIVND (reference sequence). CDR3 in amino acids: CASSIVSGVGQETQYF. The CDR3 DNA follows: TGTGCCAGTAGTATAGTATCGGGGGTGGGGCAAGAGACCCAGTACTTC.

Written as DNA, the CDR3 is TGTGCCAGTGGGACAGGGGTGGATGAGCAGTTCTTC. It specifies CASGTGVDEQFF. The rearrangement links TRBV9 to TRBJ2-1; 10 bases map to TRBD1. The trim removed 8 bases at V and 8 bases at J, leaving 4 bases unmatched. Germline V gene data show CDR1 as SGDLS and CDR2 as YYNGEE. The CDR3 is made up of 12 amino acids.

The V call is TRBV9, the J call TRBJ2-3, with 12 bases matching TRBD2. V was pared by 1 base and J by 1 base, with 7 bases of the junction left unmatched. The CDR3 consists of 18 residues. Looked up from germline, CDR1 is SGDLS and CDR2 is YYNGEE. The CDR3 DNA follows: TGTGCCAGCAGCGTACTAGCGGGAGGGGAAGGGGGCACAGATACGCAGTATTTT. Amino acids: CASSVLAGGEGGTDTQYF.

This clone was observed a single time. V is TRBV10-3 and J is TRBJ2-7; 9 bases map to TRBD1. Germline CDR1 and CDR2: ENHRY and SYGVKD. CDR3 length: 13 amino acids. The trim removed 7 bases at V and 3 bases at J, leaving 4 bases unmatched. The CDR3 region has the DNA TGTGCCATCAAACGACAGGGGGGCTACGAGCAGTACTTC. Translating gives CAIKRQGGYEQYF.

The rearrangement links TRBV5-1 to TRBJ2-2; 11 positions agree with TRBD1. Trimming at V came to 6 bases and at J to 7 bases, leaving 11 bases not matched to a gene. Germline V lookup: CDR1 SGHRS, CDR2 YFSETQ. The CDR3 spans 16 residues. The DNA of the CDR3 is TGCGCCAGCACCTCTCGGACAGGGGGCTCTAGCGGGGAGCTGTTTTTT. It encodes CASTSRTGGSSGELFF.

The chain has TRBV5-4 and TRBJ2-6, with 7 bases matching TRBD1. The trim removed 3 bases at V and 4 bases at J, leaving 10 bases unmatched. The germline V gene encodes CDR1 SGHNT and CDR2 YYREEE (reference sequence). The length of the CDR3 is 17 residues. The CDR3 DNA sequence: TGTGCCAGCAGCTCTCCCGGGACAGCAGCAGGGGCCAACGTCCTGACTTTC. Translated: CASSSPGTAAGANVLTF.

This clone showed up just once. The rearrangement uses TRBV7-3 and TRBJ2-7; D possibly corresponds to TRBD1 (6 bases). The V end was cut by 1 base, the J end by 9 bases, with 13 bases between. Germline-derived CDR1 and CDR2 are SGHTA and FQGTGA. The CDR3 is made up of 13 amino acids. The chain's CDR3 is CASSLMKGDPQYF. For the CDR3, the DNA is TGTGCCAGCAGCTTAATGAAGGGGGACCCGCAGTACTTC. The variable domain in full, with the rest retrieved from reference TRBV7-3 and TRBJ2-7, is GAGVSQTPSNKVTEKGKYVELRCDPISGHTALYWYRQSLGQGPEFLIYFQGTGAADDSGLPNDRFFAVRPEGSVSTLKIQRTERGDSAVYLCASSLMKGDPQYFGPGTRLTVT.

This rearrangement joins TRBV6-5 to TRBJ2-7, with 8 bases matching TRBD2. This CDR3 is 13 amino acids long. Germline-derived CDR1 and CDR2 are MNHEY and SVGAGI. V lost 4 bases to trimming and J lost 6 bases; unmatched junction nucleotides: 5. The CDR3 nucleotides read TGTGCCAGCAGTTTCGGACTAGCTGGCGAGCAGTACTTC. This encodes CASSFGLAGEQYF.

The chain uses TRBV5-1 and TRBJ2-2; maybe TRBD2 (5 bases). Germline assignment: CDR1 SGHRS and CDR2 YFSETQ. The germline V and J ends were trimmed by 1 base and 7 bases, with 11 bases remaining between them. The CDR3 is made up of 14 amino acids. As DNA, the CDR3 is TGCGCCAGCAGCTTGAGAGTGAGGGACGGGGAGCTGTTTTTT. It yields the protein CASSLRVRDGELFF.

CDR3 sequence reads: CASSEGGTNSPLHF. The CDR3 coding sequence is TGTGCCAGCAGCGAAGGGGGCACTAATTCACCCCTCCACTTT. V and J are TRBV9 and TRBJ1-6; 7 nucleotides agree with TRBD1. Germline V gene data show CDR1 as SGDLS and CDR2 as YYNGEE. The CDR3 covers 14 residues. V lost 3 bases and J lost 6; bases outside the gene matches: 3.

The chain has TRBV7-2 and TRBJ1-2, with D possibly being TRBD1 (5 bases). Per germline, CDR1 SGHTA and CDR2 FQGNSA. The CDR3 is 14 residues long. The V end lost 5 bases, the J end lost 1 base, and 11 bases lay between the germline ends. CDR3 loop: CASSALQGNYGYTF. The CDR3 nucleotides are TGTGCCAGCAGCGCCCTTCAGGGTAACTATGGCTACACCTTC.